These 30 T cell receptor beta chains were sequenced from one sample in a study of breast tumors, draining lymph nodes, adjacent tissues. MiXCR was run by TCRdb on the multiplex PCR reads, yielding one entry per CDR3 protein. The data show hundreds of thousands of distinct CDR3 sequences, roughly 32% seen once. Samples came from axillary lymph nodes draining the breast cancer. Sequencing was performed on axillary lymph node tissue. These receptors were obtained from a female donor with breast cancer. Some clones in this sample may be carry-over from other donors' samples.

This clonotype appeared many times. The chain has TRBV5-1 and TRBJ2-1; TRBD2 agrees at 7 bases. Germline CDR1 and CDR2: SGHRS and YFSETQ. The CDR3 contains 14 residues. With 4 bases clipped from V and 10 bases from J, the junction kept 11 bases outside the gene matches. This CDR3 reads CASSGSGANEEQFF. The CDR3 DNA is TGCGCCAGCAGCGGAAGCGGGGCGAATGAAGAGCAGTTCTTC.

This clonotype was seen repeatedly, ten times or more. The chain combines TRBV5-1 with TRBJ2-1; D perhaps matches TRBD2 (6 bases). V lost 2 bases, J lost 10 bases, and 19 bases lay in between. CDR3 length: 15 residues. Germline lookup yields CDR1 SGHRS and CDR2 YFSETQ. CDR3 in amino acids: CASSFAGSTAGEQFF. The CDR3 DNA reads TGCGCCAGCAGCTTCGCCGGGAGTACCGCGGGGGAGCAGTTCTTC. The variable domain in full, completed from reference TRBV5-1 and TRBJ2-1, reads KAGVTQTPRYLIKTRGQQVTLSCSPISGHRSVSWYQQTPGQGLQFLFEYFSETQRNKGNFPGRFSGRQFSNSRSEMNVSTLELGDSALYLCASSFAGSTAGEQFFGPGTRLTVL.

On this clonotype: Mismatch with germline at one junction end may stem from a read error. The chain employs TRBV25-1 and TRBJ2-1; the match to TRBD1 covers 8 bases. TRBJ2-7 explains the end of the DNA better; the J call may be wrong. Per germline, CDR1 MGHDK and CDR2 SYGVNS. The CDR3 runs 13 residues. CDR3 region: CASGEDRDNEQYF. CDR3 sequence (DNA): TGTGCCAGCGGTGAGGACAGGGACAATGAGCAGTACTTC.

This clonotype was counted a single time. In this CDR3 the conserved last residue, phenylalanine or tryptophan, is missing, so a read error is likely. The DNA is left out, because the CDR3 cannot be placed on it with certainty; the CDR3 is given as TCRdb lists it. The CDR3 loop is CASTPSGTGRYEQYL. The chain recombines TRBV7-8 with TRBJ2-7; TRBD1, as called in the table, went unchecked against the DNA. CDR1 is SGHVS, CDR2 FQNEAQ, per germline. The CDR3 spans 15 residues, counting both ends.

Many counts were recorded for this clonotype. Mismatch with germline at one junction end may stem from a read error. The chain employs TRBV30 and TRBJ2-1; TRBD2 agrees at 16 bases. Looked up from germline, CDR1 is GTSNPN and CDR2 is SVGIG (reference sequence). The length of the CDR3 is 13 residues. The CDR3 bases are TGTGCCTGGAGCACCGGGACTAGCGGGAGGGCCGTCTTC. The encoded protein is CAWSTGTSGRAVF.

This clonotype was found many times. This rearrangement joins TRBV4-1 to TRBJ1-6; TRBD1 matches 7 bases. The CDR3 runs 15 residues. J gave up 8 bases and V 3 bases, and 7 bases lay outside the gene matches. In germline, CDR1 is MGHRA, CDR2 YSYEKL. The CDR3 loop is CASSQYPQGDSPLHF. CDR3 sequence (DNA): TGCGCCAGCAGCCAGTATCCCCAGGGGGATTCACCCCTCCACTTT.

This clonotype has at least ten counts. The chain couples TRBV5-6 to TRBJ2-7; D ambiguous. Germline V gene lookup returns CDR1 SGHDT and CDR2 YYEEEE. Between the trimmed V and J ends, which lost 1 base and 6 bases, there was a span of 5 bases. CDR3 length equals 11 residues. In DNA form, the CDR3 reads TGTGCCAGCAGCTTGTACGGCGAGCAGTACTTC. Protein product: CASSLYGEQYF.

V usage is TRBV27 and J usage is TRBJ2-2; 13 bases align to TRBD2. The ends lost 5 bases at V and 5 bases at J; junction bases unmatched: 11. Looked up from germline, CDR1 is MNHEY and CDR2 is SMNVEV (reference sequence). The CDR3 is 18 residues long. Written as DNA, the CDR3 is TGTGCCAGCAGTACCCGGACTAGCGGGAGAGGTCGGACCGGGGAGCTGTTTTTT. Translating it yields CASSTRTSGRGRTGELFF.

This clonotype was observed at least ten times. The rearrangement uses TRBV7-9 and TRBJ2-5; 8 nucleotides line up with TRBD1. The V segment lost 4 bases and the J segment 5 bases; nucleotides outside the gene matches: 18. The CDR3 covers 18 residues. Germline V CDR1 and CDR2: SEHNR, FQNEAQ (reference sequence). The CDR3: CASSSGGGQGRFRETQYF. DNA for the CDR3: TGTGCCAGCAGCTCAGGGGGAGGACAGGGAAGGTTCCGGGAGACCCAGTACTTC.

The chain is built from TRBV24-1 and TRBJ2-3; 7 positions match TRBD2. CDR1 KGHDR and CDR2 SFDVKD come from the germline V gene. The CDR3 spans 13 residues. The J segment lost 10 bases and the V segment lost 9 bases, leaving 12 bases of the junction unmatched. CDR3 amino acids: CATWGAGRVAQYF. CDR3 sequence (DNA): TGTGCCACCTGGGGAGCGGGAAGGGTCGCGCAGTATTTT.

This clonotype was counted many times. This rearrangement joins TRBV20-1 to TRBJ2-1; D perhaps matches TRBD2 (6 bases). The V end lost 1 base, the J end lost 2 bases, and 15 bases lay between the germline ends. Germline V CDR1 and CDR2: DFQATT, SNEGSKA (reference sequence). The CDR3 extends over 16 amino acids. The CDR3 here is CSARAHGGKAYNEQFF. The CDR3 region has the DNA TGCAGTGCTAGAGCCCATGGGGGGAAGGCCTACAATGAGCAGTTCTTC.

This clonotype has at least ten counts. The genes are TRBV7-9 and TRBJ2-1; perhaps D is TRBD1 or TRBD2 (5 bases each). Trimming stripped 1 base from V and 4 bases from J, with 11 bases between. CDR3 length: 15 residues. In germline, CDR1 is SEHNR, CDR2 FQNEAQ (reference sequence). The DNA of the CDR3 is TGTGCCAGCAGCTTAGGGGGGTACACATACAATGAGCAGTTCTTC. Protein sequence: CASSLGGYTYNEQFF.

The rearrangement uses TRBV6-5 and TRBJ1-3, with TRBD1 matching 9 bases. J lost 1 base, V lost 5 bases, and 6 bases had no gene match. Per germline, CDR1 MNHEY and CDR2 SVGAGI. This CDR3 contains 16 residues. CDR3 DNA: TGTGCCAGCAGTCCCGGGGGACAGGGATCTGGAAACACCATATATTTT. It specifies CASSPGGQGSGNTIYF.

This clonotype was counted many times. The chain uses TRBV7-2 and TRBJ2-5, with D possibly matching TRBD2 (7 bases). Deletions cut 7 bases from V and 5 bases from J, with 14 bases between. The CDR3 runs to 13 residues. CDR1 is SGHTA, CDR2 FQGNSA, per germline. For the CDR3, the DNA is TGTGCCAGCATCTTGGGGGGGCGGGAGACCCAGTACTTC. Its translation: CASILGGRETQYF.

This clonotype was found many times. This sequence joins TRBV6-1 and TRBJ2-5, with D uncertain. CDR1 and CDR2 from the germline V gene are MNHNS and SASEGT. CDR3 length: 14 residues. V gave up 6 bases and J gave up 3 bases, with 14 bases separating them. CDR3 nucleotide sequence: TGTGCCAGCAGAGGAACACGTTCAGAAGAGACCCAGTACTTC. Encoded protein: CASRGTRSEETQYF.

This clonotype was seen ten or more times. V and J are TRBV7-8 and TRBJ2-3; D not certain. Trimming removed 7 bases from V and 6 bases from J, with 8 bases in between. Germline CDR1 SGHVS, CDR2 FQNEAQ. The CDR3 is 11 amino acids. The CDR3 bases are TGTGCCAGCAAAGGGTCGGATACGCAGTATTTT. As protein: CASKGSDTQYF.

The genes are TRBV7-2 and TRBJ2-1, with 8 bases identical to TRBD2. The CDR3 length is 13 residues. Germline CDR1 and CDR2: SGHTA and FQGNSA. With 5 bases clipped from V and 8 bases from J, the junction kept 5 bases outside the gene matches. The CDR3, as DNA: TGTGCCAGCAGCCCCGGGGGGGGCGATGAGCAGTTCTTC. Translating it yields CASSPGGGDEQFF. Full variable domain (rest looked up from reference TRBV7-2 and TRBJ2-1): GAGVSQSPSNKVTEKGKDVELRCDPISGHTALYWYRQSLGQGLEFLIYFQGNSAPDKSGLPSDRFSAERTGGSVSTLTIQRTQQEDSAVYLCASSPGGGDEQFFGPGTRLTVL.

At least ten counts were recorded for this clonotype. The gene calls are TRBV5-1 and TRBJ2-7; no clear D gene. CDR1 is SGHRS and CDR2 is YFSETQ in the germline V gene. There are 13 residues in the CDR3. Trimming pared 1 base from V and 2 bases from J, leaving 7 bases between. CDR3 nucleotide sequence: TGCGCCAGCAGCTTGCCGGAAACCTACGAGCAGTACTTC. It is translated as CASSLPETYEQYF.

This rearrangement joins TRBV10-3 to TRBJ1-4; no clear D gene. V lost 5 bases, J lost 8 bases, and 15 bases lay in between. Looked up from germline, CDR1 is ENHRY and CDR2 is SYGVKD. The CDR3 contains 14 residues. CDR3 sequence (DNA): TGTGCCATCAGTCCAGATTCTGCTAGGGAAAAACTGTTTTTT. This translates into CAISPDSAREKLFF.

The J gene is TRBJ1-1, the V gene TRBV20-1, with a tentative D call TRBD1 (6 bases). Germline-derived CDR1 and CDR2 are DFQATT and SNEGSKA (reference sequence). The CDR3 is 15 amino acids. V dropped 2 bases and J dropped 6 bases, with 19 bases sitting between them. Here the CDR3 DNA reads TGCAGTGCTAGAAATATACAGGGAAGAGGGGCTGAAGCTTTCTTT. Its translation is CSARNIQGRGAEAFF.

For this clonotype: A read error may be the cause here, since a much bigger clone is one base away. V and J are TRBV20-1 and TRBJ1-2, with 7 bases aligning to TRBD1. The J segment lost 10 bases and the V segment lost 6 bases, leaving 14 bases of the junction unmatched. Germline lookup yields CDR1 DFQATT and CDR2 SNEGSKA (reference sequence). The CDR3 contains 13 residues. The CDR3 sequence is CSAEGQDQFAYTF. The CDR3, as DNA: TGCAGTGCCGAAGGACAGGATCAGTTTGCCTACACCTTC.

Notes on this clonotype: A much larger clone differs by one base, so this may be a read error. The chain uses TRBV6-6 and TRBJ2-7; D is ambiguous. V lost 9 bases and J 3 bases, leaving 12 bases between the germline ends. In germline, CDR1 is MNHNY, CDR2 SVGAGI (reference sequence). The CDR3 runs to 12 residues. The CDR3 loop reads CASSLQLYEQYF. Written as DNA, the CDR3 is TGTGCCAGTTCGCTACAGCTCTACGAGCAGTACTTC.

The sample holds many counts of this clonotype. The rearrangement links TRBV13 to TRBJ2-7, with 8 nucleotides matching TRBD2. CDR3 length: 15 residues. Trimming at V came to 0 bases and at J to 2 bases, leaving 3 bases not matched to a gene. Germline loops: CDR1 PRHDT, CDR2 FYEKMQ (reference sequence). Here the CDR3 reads CASSLGSGNAYEQYF. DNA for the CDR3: TGTGCCAGCAGCTTAGGTAGCGGGAACGCCTACGAGCAGTACTTC.

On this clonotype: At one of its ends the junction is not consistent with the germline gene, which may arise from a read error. CDR3 nucleotide sequence: TGTGCCAGCAGCATGGACAGGTCGACGGGAAACACCTTC. This gives the protein CASSMDRSTGNTF. J is TRBJ1-2 and V is TRBV5-1; TRBD1 matches 7 bases. The germline V gene encodes CDR1 SGHRS and CDR2 YFSETQ. CDR3 length: 13 residues. Combining the CDR3 with reference TRBV5-1 and TRBJ1-2 gives the whole variable domain KAGVTQTPRYLIKTRGQQVTLSCSPISGHRSVSWYQQTPGQGLQFLFEYFSETQRNKGNFPGRFSGRQFSNSRSEMNVSTLELGDSALYLCASSMDRSTGNTFGSGTRLTVV.

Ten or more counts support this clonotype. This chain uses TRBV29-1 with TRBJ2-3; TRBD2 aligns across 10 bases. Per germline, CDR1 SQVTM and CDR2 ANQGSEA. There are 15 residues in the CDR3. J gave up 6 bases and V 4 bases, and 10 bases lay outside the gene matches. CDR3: CSVGPSGRAGDTQYF. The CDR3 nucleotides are TGCAGCGTTGGCCCGAGCGGGAGGGCAGGGGATACGCAGTATTTT.

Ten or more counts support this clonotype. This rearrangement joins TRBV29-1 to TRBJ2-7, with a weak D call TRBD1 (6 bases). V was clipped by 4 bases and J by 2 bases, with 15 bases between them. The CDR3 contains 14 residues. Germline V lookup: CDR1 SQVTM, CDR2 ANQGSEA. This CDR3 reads CSVVNTGIPYEQYF. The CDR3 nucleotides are TGCAGCGTTGTAAATACAGGGATTCCCTACGAGCAGTACTTC.

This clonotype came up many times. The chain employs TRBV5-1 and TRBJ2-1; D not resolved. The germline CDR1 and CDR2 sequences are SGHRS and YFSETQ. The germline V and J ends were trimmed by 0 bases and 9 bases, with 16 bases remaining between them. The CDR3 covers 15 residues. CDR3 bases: TGCGCCAGCAGCTTGGAGGCGTTCTCGGCAGGTGAGCAGTTCTTC. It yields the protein CASSLEAFSAGEQFF.

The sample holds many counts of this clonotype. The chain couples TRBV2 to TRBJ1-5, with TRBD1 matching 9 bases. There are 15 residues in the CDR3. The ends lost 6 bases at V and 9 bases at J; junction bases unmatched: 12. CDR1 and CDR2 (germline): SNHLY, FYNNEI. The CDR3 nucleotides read TGTGCCAGCAGAGAGGACAGGGGTTCTTTAGGGCCCCAGCATTTT. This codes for CASREDRGSLGPQHF.

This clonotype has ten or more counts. The CDR3 is CASSFLGRDGETQYF. CDR3 sequence (DNA): TGTGCCAGCAGTTTTCTCGGCAGGGATGGAGAGACCCAGTACTTC. The chain uses TRBV12-3 or TRBV12-4 and TRBJ2-5, with D maybe TRBD1 (5 bases). Trimming stripped 3 bases from V and 4 bases from J, with 15 bases between. The CDR3 extends over 15 amino acids.

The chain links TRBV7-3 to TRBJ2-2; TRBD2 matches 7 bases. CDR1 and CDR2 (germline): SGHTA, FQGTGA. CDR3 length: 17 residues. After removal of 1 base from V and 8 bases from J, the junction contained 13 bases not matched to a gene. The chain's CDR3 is CASSLIGRGRSSGELFF. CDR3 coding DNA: TGTGCCAGCAGCTTAATAGGGAGGGGAAGGAGTAGTGGGGAGCTGTTTTTT.